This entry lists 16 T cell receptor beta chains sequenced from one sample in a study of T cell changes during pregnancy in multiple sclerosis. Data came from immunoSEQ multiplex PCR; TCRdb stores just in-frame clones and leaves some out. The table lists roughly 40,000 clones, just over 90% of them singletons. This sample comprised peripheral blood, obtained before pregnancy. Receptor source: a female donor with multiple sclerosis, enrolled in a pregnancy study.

CDR3 sequence reads: CASSILSLAGVRTGELFF. DNA for the CDR3: TGTGCCAGTAGTATACTATCTCTAGCGGGAGTGAGGACCGGGGAGCTGTTTTTT. This sequence joins TRBV19 and TRBJ2-2; 10 bases align to TRBD2. Germline V gene lookup returns CDR1 LNHDA and CDR2 SQIVND (reference sequence). CDR3 length equals 18 residues. J was trimmed by 5 bases and V by 2 bases; bases with no gene match: 11.

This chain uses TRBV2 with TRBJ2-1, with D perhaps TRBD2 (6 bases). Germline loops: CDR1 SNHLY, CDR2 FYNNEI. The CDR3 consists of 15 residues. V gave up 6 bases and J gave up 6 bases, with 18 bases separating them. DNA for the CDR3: TGTGCCAGCAGGGGGGAGGCCGGGGGTGGCAATGAGCAGTTCTTC. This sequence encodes CASRGEAGGGNEQFF.

The CDR3 DNA is TGTGCCAGCAGCCAAGAGGGACAGGGGACAGATACGCAGTATTTT. Translating it yields CASSQEGQGTDTQYF. The V and J genes are TRBV4-2 and TRBJ2-3, with 10 bases matching TRBD1. Per germline, CDR1 LGHNA and CDR2 YNFKEQ. The CDR3 consists of 15 residues. The trim removed 0 bases at V and 3 bases at J, leaving 0 bases unmatched.

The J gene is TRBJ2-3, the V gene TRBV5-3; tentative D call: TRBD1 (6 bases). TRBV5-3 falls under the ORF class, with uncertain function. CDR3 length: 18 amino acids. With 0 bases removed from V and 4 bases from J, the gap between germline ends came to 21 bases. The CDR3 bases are TGTGCCAGAAGCTTGGTTGGGGACAAGCCTCAATGTCCAGATACGCAGTATTTT. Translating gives CARSLVGDKPQCPDTQYF.

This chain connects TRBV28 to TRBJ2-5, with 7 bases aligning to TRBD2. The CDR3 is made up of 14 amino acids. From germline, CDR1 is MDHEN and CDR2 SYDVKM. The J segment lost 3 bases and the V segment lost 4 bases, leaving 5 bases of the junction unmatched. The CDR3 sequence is CASSSRDYEETQYF. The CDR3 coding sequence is TGTGCCAGCAGTTCCCGGGACTATGAAGAGACCCAGTACTTC.

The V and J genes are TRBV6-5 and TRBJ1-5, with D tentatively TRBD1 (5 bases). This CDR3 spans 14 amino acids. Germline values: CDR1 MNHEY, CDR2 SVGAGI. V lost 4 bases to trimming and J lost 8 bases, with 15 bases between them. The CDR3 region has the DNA TGTGCCAGCAGTTGGGGGGGGATTGGGGAGCCCCAGCATTTT. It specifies CASSWGGIGEPQHF.

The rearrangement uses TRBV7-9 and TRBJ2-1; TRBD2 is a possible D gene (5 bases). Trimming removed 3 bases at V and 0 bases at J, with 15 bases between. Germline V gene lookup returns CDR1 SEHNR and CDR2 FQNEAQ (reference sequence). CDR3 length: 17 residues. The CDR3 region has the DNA TGTGCCAGCAGCTTCGGAGGTGGCGGGCCCTCCTACAATGAGCAGTTCTTC. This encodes CASSFGGGGPSYNEQFF. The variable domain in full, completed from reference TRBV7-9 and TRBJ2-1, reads DTGVSQNPRHKITKRGQNVTFRCDPISEHNRLYWYRQTLGQGPEFLTYFQNEAQLEKSRLLSDRFSAERPKGSFSTLEIQRTEQGDSAMYLCASSFGGGGPSYNEQFFGPGTRLTVL.

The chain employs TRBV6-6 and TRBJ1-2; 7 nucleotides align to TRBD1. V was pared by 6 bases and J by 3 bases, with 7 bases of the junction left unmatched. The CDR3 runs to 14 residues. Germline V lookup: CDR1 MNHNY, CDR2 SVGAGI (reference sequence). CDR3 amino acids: CASSLRQGDYGYTF. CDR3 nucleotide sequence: TGTGCCAGCAGCCTTCGACAGGGAGACTATGGCTACACCTTC.

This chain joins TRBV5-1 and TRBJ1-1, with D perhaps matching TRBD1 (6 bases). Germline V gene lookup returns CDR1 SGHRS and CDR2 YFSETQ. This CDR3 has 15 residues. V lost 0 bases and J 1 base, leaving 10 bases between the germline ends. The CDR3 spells CASSLAGTPNTEAFF. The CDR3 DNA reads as TGCGCCAGCAGCTTGGCCGGGACACCGAACACTGAAGCTTTCTTT.

CDR3 residues: CASRGLAGNTGELFF. The CDR3 nucleotides read TGTGCCAGCAGAGGACTAGCGGGAAACACCGGGGAGCTGTTTTTT. The chain links TRBV2 to TRBJ2-2; TRBD2 matches 12 bases. Trimming removed 6 bases from V and 2 bases from J; junction bases left unmatched: 1. This CDR3 spans 15 amino acids. Germline loops: CDR1 SNHLY, CDR2 FYNNEI. Variable domain in full (rest from reference TRBV2 and TRBJ2-2): EPEVTQTPSHQVTQMGQEVILRCVPISNHLYFYWYRQILGQKVEFLVSFYNNEISEKSEIFDDQFSVERPDGSNFTLKIRSTKLEDSAMYFCASRGLAGNTGELFFGEGSRLTVL.

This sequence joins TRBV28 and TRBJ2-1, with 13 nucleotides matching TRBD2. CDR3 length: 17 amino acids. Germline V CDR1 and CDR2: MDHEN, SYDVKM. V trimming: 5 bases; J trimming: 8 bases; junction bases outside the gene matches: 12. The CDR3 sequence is CASSDPVGTSGTYEQFF. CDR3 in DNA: TGTGCCAGCAGTGACCCGGTTGGGACTAGCGGGACGTATGAGCAGTTCTTC.

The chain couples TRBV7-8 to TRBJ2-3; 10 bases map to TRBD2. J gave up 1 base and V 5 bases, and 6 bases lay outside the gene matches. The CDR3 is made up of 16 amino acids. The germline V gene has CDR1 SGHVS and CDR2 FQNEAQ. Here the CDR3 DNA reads TGTGCCAGCAGCGCAACCGGGACTAGCGGCACAGATACGCAGTATTTT. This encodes CASSATGTSGTDTQYF.

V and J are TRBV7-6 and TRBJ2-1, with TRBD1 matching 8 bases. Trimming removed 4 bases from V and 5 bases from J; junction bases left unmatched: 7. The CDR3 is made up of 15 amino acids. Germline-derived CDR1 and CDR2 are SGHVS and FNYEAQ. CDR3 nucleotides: TGTGCCAGCAGCTCACAGGGGGTTGGAAACAATGAGCAGTTCTTC. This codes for CASSSQGVGNNEQFF.

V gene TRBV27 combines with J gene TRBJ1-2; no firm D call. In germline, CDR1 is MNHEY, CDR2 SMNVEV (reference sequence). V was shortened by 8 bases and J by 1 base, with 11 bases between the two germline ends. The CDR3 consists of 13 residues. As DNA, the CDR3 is TGTGCCAGCGGCTTACACCTTAACTATGGCTACACCTTC. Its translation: CASGLHLNYGYTF.

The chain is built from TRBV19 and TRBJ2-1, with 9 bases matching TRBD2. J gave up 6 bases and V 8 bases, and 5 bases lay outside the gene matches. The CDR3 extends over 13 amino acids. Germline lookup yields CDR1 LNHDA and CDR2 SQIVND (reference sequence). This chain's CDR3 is CASSGTSINEQFF. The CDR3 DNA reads TGTGCCAGTTCCGGGACTAGCATCAATGAGCAGTTCTTC.

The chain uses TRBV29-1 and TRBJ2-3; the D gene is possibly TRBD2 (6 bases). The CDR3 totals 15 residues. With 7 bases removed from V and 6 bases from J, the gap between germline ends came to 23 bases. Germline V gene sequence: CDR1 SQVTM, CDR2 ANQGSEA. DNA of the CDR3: TGCAGCGCCGGGGGTGGTGGCGGTCTCGCGGATACGCAGTATTTT. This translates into CSAGGGGGLADTQYF.